This T cell receptor (beta chain) was profiled in a study of T cells after yellow fever vaccination (dated by TCRdb to between 2019 and 2020). Study-level background: Libraries from fractions with low cell numbers were prepared with the SMART-Seq v4 Ultra Low Input RNA kit. To track T-cell clones before and after primary and booster YFV17D yellow fever vaccination, bulk TCR alpha and beta repertoires were sequenced longitudinally. Two healthy male donors, one aged 18 to 30 and one aged 30 to 40 years, made up the cohort. Bulk PBMC replicates and cell subsets were isolated from blood drawn at multiple timepoints before and after both primary and secondary immunization. The paper's findings and limits, for the study overall: Only a couple of donors were included in the study, so the extent to which the findings can be generalized is limited. After the booster, most of the clones that had expanded following primary vaccination were detected again (roughly 97% of CD4 and roughly nine tenths of CD8), which suggests that memory was broadly maintained. Compared with the primary T-cell response, the secondary T-cell response was weaker but faster, peaking on day 5 rather than day 15. A small fraction of clonotypes showed up in both the CD4 and CD8 compartments, probably as a result of convergent recombination. Because abundant contaminating clonotypes from the bulk population could be contained in FACS-sorted repertoires, computational filtering was required.

TCR cDNA was synthesized by 5'RACE template switching, through which a universal primer site and unique molecular identifiers were introduced. cDNA synthesis was primed from both the TCR alpha and TCR beta constant segments. Two PCR steps were used to amplify libraries, with sample barcodes and sequencing adapters being added in the second step. Sequencing of the libraries was done on either Illumina HiSeq 2500 (2x100 bp) or NovaSeq (2x150 bp). The original pipeline was this. MIGEC handled demultiplexing of reads and collapsing into UMI consensus sequences, while MiXCR performed V(D)J alignment. Vaccine-responding clonotypes were identified with edgeR using replicate PBMC samples, with FDR below 0.01 and a log2 fold change above 5 up to day 15 being required. Bulk clonotypes were assigned CD4 or CD8 identity according to which sequenced CD4 or CD8 repertoire held them at higher abundance. Starting from the raw public reads, TCRdb applied fastp trimming at Q25, assembled clones with MiXCR and retained in-frame beta chains. Identical CDR3 protein sequences are pooled into one entry, listed with their most common genes and DNA. The V and J calls follow TCRdb's processing rather than the paper's. The sample table records about 630,000 distinct CDR3 sequences; roughly 12% of these occur just once. Just under 15% of the sample is taken by the ten largest.

The intended sense of this specimen's treatment or condition label: live attenuated yellow fever vaccine strain. At each blood-draw timepoint, two biological replicates of bulk PBMCs were obtained. A standard Ficoll-Paque protocol was used to isolate PBMCs from peripheral blood. TriZol was used to extract RNA from bulk PBMCs, from CD4 and CD8 fractions, and from dextramer-positive and dextramer-negative fractions. Points on this clonotype: Its antigen remains undetermined. No base quality values were provided; no much bigger clone lies one nucleotide off.

The germline V gene yields MNHNS for CDR1 and SASEGT for CDR2. V drops 3 bases and J drops 0 bases, leaving 11 bases in between. The CDR3 goes from the cysteine to the phenylalanine over 15 residues. Of all the DNA, just the CDR3 is kept, 45 bases in frame from base 1. The sequence links TRBV6-1 to TRBJ1-2, with a tentative D gene TRBD1 over 6 matching bases. The material was PBMCs, obtained on the day of the yellow fever booster vaccination. The TCR sequence derives from a young man who received the YFV17D yellow fever vaccine. The CDR3 amino acid sequence is: CASSETDSSNYGYTF. The sequenced DNA: TGTGCCAGCAGTGAGACGGACAGTTCTAACTATGGCTACACCTTC.